This T cell receptor (beta chain) was sequenced in a study of T cell repertoires in cytomegalovirus infection. Study context: Matching HLA type and CMV infection were both indicated by public TCR beta signatures. Study-wide points: There were HLA-C-restricted CMV-specific TCR beta clonotypes dominating the ex vivo response. The cumulative frequency of public TCR beta families identified carriers of CMV plus the relevant HLA.

This CDR3 is built from 12 residues. CDR1 and CDR2 from the germline V gene are SQVTM and ANQGSEA. The V gene lost 6 bases and the J gene lost 8 bases, with 13 bases spanning the gap. On this clonotype: Antigen unknown.

TCRdb ran MiXCR on the reads and lists one entry per CDR3 protein. In the table there are roughly 640,000 distinct CDR3 sequences, about 24% of which are singletons. The clonotype comes from a human donor in good health (CMV status not recorded). Some clones in this sample may be carry-over from other donors' samples. The V gene is TRBV29-1, the J gene TRBJ2-2, with D perhaps matching TRBD2 (6 bases). Specimen: CD8+ T cells from PBMCs. For the CDR3, the DNA is TGCAGCGTCCTAAGTGGAGGGGGGGAGCTGTTTTTT. Protein sequence: CSVLSGGGELFF.